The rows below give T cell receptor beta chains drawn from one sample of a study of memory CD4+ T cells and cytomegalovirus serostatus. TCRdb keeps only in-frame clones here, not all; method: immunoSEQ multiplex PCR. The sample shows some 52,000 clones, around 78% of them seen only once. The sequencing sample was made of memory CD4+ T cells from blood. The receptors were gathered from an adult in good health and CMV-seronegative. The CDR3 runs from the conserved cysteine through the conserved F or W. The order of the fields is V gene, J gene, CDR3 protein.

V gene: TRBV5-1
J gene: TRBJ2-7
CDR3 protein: CASSLGKVYEQYF

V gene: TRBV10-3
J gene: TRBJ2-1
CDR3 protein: CAISDGTGGYNEQFF

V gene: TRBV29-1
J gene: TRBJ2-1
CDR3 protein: CSAGTGLEWAEQFF

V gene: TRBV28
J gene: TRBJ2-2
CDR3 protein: CASSKVPPGLGTGELFF

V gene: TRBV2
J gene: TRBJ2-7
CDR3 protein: CASRGQGAGNEQYF

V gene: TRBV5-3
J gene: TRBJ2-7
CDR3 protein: CARSVNRDRGRRESLEQYF

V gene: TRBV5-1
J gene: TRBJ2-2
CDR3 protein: CASSPSSGVTGELFF

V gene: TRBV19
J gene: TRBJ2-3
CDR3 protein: CASMAGGTDTQYF

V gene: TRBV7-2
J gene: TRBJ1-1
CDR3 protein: CASSLRGRDTEAFF

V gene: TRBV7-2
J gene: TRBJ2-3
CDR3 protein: CASSLASGFTDTQYF

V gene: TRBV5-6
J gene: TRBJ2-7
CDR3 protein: CASSQGGRSSYEQYF

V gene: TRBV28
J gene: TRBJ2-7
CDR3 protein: CASTDINLYEQYF

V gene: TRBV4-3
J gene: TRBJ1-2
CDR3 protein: CASSLVRRGGKSGYTF

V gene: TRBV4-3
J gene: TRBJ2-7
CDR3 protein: CASSQRPGGEQYF

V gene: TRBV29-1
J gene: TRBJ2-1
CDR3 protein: CSVPGLVVGNEQFF

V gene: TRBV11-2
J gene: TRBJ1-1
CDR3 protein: CASSFTGTANTEAFF

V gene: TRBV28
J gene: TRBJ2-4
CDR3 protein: CASITTSDPLAKNIQYF

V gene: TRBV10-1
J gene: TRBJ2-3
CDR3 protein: CASSDSGLADTQYF

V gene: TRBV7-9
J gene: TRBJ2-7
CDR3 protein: CASSLRQGALTYEQYF

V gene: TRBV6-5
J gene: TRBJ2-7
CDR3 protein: CASTPRGNAEQYF

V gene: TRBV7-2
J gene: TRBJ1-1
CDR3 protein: CASSSHQQGSGTEAFF

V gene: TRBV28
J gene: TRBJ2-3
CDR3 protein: CASSSPGPKDTQYF

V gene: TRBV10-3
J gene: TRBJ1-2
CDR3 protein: CAISTDRANYGYTF

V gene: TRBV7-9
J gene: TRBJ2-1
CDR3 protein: CASSRATGGNLVEQFF

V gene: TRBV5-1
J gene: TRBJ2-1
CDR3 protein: CASSPPGVLKFF

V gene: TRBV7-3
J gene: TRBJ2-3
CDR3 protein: CASSLRQSVGFGTDTQYF

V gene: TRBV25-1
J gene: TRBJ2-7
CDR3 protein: CASSENWGYEQYF

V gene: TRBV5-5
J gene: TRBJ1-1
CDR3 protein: CASSLLKANTEAFF

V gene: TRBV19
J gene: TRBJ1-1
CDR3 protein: CASSAPTGGLNTEAFF

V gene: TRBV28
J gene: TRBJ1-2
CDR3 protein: CASIPREANYGYTF

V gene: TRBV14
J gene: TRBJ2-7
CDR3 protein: CASSRPGLSRGSYEQYF

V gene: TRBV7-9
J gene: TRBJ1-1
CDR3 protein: CASSLEFRGAFF

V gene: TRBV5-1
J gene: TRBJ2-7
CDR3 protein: CASTLTGSYEQYF

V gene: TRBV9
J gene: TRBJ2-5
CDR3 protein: CASSRDRETQYF

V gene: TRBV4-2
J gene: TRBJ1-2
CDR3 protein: CASSLRQTNYGYTF

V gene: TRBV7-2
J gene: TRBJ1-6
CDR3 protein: CASSPRQNSPLHF

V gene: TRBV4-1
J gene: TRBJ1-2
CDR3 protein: CASSQSGGLNGYTF

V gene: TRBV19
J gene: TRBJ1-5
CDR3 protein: CASHSGPWGNQPQHF

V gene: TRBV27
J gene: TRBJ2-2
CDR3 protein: CASRRTTGGLGELFF

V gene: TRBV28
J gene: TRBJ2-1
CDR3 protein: CASSHRQGQYNEQFF

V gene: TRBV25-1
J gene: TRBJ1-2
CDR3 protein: CASSDMAGYGYTF

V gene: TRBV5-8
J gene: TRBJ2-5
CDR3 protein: CASSLGHRGQETQYF

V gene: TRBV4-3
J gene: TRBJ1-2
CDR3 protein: CASSQTGLTGYTF

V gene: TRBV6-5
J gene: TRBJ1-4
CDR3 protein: CASSYSSGQWEKLFF

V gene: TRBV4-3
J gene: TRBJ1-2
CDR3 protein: CASSQGLREQYGYTF

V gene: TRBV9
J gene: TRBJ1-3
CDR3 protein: CASSKLAQSSTSSGNTIYF

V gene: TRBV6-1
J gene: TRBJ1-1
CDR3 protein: CASSARSQNTEAFF

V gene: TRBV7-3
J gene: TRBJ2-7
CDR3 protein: CASSLSPGIDEQYF

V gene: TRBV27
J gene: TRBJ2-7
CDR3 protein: CASSLLPQTSPKEQYF

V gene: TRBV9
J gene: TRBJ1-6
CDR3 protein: CASKRDFSDSPLHF

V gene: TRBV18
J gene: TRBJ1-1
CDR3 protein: CASSPPRTPNTEAFF

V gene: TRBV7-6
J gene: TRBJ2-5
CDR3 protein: CASSQDQETQYF

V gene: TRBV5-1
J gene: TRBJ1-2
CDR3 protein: CASSFDDTGGGRYGYTF

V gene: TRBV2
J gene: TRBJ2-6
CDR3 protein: CASSVSRSGANVLTF

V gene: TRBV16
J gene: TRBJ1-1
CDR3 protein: CASSQYHTEAFF